This T cell receptor (beta chain) derives from a study of CD8+CD57+ T cells in acquired aplastic anemia. Study-wide background: In CD4+ cells, healthy donors produced an average of roughly 11 million reads.

This clonotype was counted between two and nine times. Its specificity is not known. Study observations and caveats: Patients and controls were found to share 25 to 35 CD8+ CDR3 sequences.

Investigators profiled TCR beta VDJ and CDR3 from genomic DNA template. TCRdb re-called the reads through MiXCR, storing one row per CDR3 protein. The repertoire holds fewer than 200,000 distinct CDR3 sequences, roughly 47% seen once, with 1.1% in the top ten. The TCR sequence derives from a human donor in good health. Input material: sorted CD4+, CD8+, or CD8+CD57+ T cells (not recorded which) from PBMCs.

CDR3 DNA: TGTGCCAGCAGTTTTACACAAAACACTGAAGCTTTCTTT. Its protein is CASSFTQNTEAFF. The chain joins TRBV28 to TRBJ1-1; no definite D call. The CDR3 extends over 13 amino acids. From germline, CDR1 is MDHEN and CDR2 SYDVKM. The V end was cut by 3 bases, the J end by 2 bases, with 7 bases between.